These 10 T cell receptor beta chains came from one sample sequenced in a study of OX40 agonist ivuxolimab in advanced cancers. TCRdb keeps only in-frame clones here, not all; method: immunoSEQ multiplex PCR. The data contain about 35,000 clones, approximately 79% of them singletons. Material: CD4+ or CD8+ T cells sorted from blood, obtained in a trial of the OX40 agonist ivuxolimab. These TCRs come from an adult with an advanced solid tumor such as melanoma, head and neck, liver or kidney cancer.

V usage is TRBV7-3 and J usage is TRBJ1-1; no definite D call. CDR1 is SGHTA and CDR2 is FQGTGA in the germline V gene. The ends were cut back, 5 bases at V and 4 bases at J, with 11 bases in the middle. The CDR3 consists of 13 residues. The CDR3, as DNA: TGTGCCAGCAGCCTTACAGATACCACTGAAGCTTTCTTT. This sequence encodes CASSLTDTTEAFF.

The CDR3 here is CASSELAGQDEQYF. For the CDR3, the DNA is TGTGCCAGCAGTGAATTGGCAGGGCAGGACGAGCAGTACTTC. The chain combines TRBV6-1 with TRBJ2-7; maybe TRBD1 (5 bases). This CDR3 is built from 14 residues. Germline CDR1 MNHNS, CDR2 SASEGT. V was clipped by 2 bases and J by 5 bases, with 13 bases between them.

This chain joins TRBV19 and TRBJ1-5, with D perhaps TRBD1 (6 bases). Germline V lookup: CDR1 LNHDA, CDR2 SQIVND (reference sequence). There are 16 residues in the CDR3. Trimming removed 1 base at V and 2 bases at J, with 12 bases between. CDR3: CASSIGGTLRNQPQHF. The CDR3 DNA follows: TGTGCCAGTAGTATAGGGGGGACACTCCGCAATCAGCCCCAGCATTTT.

This chain uses TRBV6-5 with TRBJ2-1; 9 nucleotides agree with TRBD2. J lost 4 bases, V lost 5 bases, and 3 bases had no gene match. Germline CDR1 MNHEY, CDR2 SVGAGI. The CDR3 sequence is 14 residues long. CDR3 sequence reads: CASSRTSDYNEQFF. CDR3 in DNA: TGTGCCAGCAGTCGGACTAGCGATTACAATGAGCAGTTCTTC.

The chain uses TRBV5-1 and TRBJ2-6; D may match TRBD1 or TRBD2 (5 bases each). Deletions cut 6 bases from V and 3 bases from J, with 13 bases between. Germline V gene sequence: CDR1 SGHRS, CDR2 YFSETQ. There are 15 residues in the CDR3. CDR3 nucleotide sequence: TGCGCCAGCACCCTAAGGGGAGATGGGGCCAACGTCCTGACTTTC. Its translation: CASTLRGDGANVLTF. The full variable domain, rest sourced from reference TRBV5-1 and TRBJ2-6, is KAGVTQTPRYLIKTRGQQVTLSCSPISGHRSVSWYQQTPGQGLQFLFEYFSETQRNKGNFPGRFSGRQFSNSRSEMNVSTLELGDSALYLCASTLRGDGANVLTFGAGSRLTVL.

V gene TRBV25-1 combines with J gene TRBJ2-7, with a weak D call TRBD1 (5 bases). Trimming stripped 3 bases from V and 2 bases from J, with 14 bases between. There are 15 residues in the CDR3. Per the germline V gene, CDR1 is MGHDK and CDR2 is SYGVNS. This chain's CDR3 is CASSDERGLTYEQYF. The CDR3 DNA reads as TGTGCCAGCAGTGATGAAAGGGGTCTAACCTACGAGCAGTACTTC.

This clone was seen just once. The chain is built from TRBV18 and TRBJ1-2; D unresolved. CDR3 length equals 13 residues. Germline V gene data show CDR1 as KGHSH and CDR2 as LQKENI. V shed 3 bases and J shed 8 bases, with 13 bases lying between them. This CDR3 is CASSPRSGEGYTF. Written as DNA, the CDR3 is TGTGCCAGCTCACCTCGGTCAGGCGAGGGCTACACCTTC.

This clone was seen only a few times. CDR3 amino acids: CASSPGAVEGGELFF. The CDR3 bases are TGTGCCAGCTCACCAGGAGCTGTCGAGGGCGGGGAGCTGTTTTTT. The chain recombines TRBV18 with TRBJ2-2; perhaps TRBD2 as D (5 bases). Germline-derived CDR1 and CDR2 are KGHSH and LQKENI. Trimming stripped 2 bases from V and 7 bases from J, with 14 bases between. This CDR3 region has 15 residues.

This clone was recorded a few times. This chain links TRBV30 with TRBJ1-3; 9 positions match TRBD1. With V trimmed by 7 bases and J by 8 bases, 6 bases remained unmatched. CDR3 length equals 12 residues. Germline-derived CDR1 and CDR2 are GTSNPN and SVGIG (reference sequence). CDR3 sequence reads: CASNRGRDTIYF. CDR3 sequence (DNA): TGTGCCTCAAACAGGGGGCGAGACACCATATATTTT.

This clone has just one count. The chain links TRBV28 to TRBJ1-2; tentative D call: TRBD1 (5 bases). V was clipped by 4 bases and J by 5 bases, with 20 bases between them. CDR1 and CDR2 (germline): MDHEN, SYDVKM. This CDR3 comprises 16 residues. In DNA form, the CDR3 reads TGTGCCAGCAGTTCGGGATGGGGGGGTAGTAGGTATGGCTACACCTTC. Translation: CASSSGWGGSRYGYTF.